This entry lists 28 T cell receptor beta chains sequenced from one sample in a study of blood T cell repertoires in COVID-19. Sequencing was performed with immunoSEQ multiplex PCR; in TCRdb, only in-frame clones are kept and a portion is missing. Here the sample spans some 76,000 clones, approximately 90% being singletons. Sequenced input: peripheral blood. The source of these receptors is a woman younger than 35 with acute or convalescent COVID-19.

The rearrangement links TRBV29-1 to TRBJ1-1, with TRBD1 as a possible D gene (6 bases). The CDR3 runs 14 residues. CDR1 and CDR2 (germline): SQVTM, ANQGSEA. V lost 7 bases and J lost 0, with 15 bases in between. The CDR3 bases are TGCAGCGCCCGGGACACTATCATGAACACTGAAGCTTTCTTT. It yields the protein CSARDTIMNTEAFF.

The CDR3 loop is CASSFTGVNEQFF. Here the CDR3 DNA reads TGTGCCAGCAGTTTCACCGGGGTGAATGAGCAGTTCTTC. This chain joins TRBV27 and TRBJ2-1; maybe TRBD2 (5 bases). Germline V CDR1 and CDR2: MNHEY, SMNVEV (reference sequence). The CDR3 has 13 residues. Trimming left V 3 bases short and J 7 bases short, with 10 bases between.

This chain uses TRBV11-3 with TRBJ1-5; D remains ambiguous. Germline V gene lookup returns CDR1 SGHNT and CDR2 YENEEA. V lost 1 base, J lost 5 bases, and 9 bases lay in between. The CDR3 loop spans 14 amino acids. CDR3 in amino acids: CASSLGCGYQPQHF. In nucleotides, the CDR3 is TGTGCCAGCAGCTTAGGGTGCGGGTATCAGCCCCAGCATTTT.

The chain joins TRBV27 to TRBJ2-1; tentatively, D is TRBD1 (7 bases). Germline CDR1 reads MNHEY; CDR2 reads SMNVEV (reference sequence). Trimming pared 10 bases from V and 9 bases from J, leaving 22 bases between. The CDR3 consists of 14 residues. The CDR3 reads CAKKAGGTYCEQFF. The CDR3 DNA follows: TGTGCCAAAAAAGCAGGGGGGACTTATTGTGAGCAGTTCTTC.

This sequence joins TRBV14 and TRBJ1-2; 7 bases line up with TRBD1. The CDR3 runs to 13 residues. V lost 1 base, J lost 6 bases, and 2 bases stayed unmatched. CDR1 is SGHDN and CDR2 is FVKESK in the germline V gene. Here the CDR3 DNA reads TGTGCCAGCAGCCAAGGACAGGGAAATGGCTACACCTTC. This sequence encodes CASSQGQGNGYTF.

V gene TRBV2 combines with J gene TRBJ1-1; 9 bases fit TRBD1. This CDR3 has 15 amino acids. V trimming: 3 bases; J trimming: 6 bases; junction bases outside the gene matches: 8. Germline CDR1 and CDR2: SNHLY and FYNNEI. The CDR3 here is CASSDRTGVGAEAFF. The CDR3 DNA follows: TGTGCCAGCAGTGACAGGACAGGGGTAGGGGCTGAAGCTTTCTTT. Filled out from reference TRBV2 and TRBJ1-1, the complete variable domain reads EPEVTQTPSHQVTQMGQEVILRCVPISNHLYFYWYRQILGQKVEFLVSFYNNEISEKSEIFDDQFSVERPDGSNFTLKIRSTKLEDSAMYFCASSDRTGVGAEAFFGQGTRLTVV.

The gene calls are TRBV2 and TRBJ2-7, with a possible D match to TRBD1 (5 bases). CDR3 size: 19 residues. CDR1 and CDR2 from the germline V gene are SNHLY and FYNNEI. V lost 3 bases and J lost 4, with 28 bases in between. The CDR3 sequence: CASSDSASWGKQTAYEQYF. As DNA, the CDR3 is TGTGCCAGCAGTGATAGTGCGAGTTGGGGCAAACAAACCGCTTACGAGCAGTACTTC.

The gene calls are TRBV18 and TRBJ2-7; 8 bases match TRBD1. The CDR3 is 13 residues long. Per the germline V gene, CDR1 is KGHSH and CDR2 is LQKENI. V trimming: 6 bases; J trimming: 6 bases; junction bases outside the gene matches: 7. CDR3 DNA: TGTGCCAGCTCCTCGACAGGGACAGGCGAGCAGTACTTC. Encoded protein: CASSSTGTGEQYF.

The chain has TRBV20-1 and TRBJ2-5; TRBD2 matches at 9 bases. Germline-derived CDR1 and CDR2 are DFQATT and SNEGSKA (reference sequence). Germline trimming cut 3 bases from V and 5 bases from J; bases unmatched to any gene: 7. CDR3 length: 14 amino acids. CDR3 residues: CSASLAGVWETQYF. CDR3 DNA: TGCAGTGCTAGTTTAGCGGGGGTTTGGGAGACCCAGTACTTC.

The chain carries TRBV29-1 and TRBJ1-1; the match to TRBD1 covers 8 bases. The ends lost 6 bases at V and 4 bases at J; junction bases unmatched: 10. Germline V gene sequence: CDR1 SQVTM, CDR2 ANQGSEA. The CDR3 extends over 14 amino acids. The DNA of the CDR3 is TGCAGCGTCGGATCTGCAGGGGGCATCACTGAAGCTTTCTTT. Its translation: CSVGSAGGITEAFF.

The count of this clone is one. The chain uses TRBV13 and TRBJ2-1, with TRBD2 identical over 7 bases. The trim removed 4 bases at V and 10 bases at J, leaving 13 bases unmatched. Germline-derived CDR1 and CDR2 are PRHDT and FYEKMQ (reference sequence). The CDR3 length is 15 residues. The CDR3 region is CASSYSGLSEGEQFF. DNA of the CDR3: TGTGCCAGCAGCTATAGCGGGCTCTCCGAAGGAGAGCAGTTCTTC. Supplemented by reference TRBV13 and TRBJ2-1, the full variable domain reads AAGVIQSPRHLIKEKRETATLKCYPIPRHDTVYWYQQGPGQDPQFLISFYEKMQSDKGSIPDRFSAQQFSDYHSELNMSSLELGDSALYFCASSYSGLSEGEQFFGPGTRLTVL.

This chain joins TRBV6-6 and TRBJ1-4; D perhaps matches TRBD1 (5 bases). This CDR3 is built from 12 residues. CDR1 is MNHNY, CDR2 SVGAGI, per germline (reference sequence). Trimming removed 6 bases from V and 5 bases from J, with 7 bases in between. The CDR3 is CASSDRNEKLFF. The CDR3 DNA reads TGTGCCAGCAGCGACAGAAATGAAAAACTGTTTTTT.

V gene TRBV28 combines with J gene TRBJ1-1; 8 bases are shared with TRBD1. This CDR3 spans 13 amino acids. The V segment lost 6 bases and the J segment 4 bases; nucleotides outside the gene matches: 4. The germline CDR1 and CDR2 sequences are MDHEN and SYDVKM. Here the CDR3 reads CASRETGGTEAFF. CDR3 DNA sequence: TGTGCCAGCAGGGAAACAGGGGGCACTGAAGCTTTCTTT.

The gene calls are TRBV9 and TRBJ2-2, with D uncertain. CDR3 length: 13 residues. The germline CDR1 and CDR2 sequences are SGDLS and YYNGEE. V dropped 2 bases and J dropped 3 bases, with 5 bases sitting between them. This chain's CDR3 is CASSVSHTGELFF. DNA of the CDR3: TGTGCCAGCAGCGTTTCTCACACCGGGGAGCTGTTTTTT. The variable domain in full, completed from reference TRBV9 and TRBJ2-2, reads DSGVTQTPKHLITATGQRVTLRCSPRSGDLSVYWYQQSLDQGLQFLIQYYNGEERAKGNILERFSAQQFPDLHSELNLSSLELGDSALYFCASSVSHTGELFFGEGSRLTVL.

This clone was observed a single time. The chain uses TRBV11-2 and TRBJ2-1, with 7 nucleotides matching TRBD1. CDR1 and CDR2 (germline): SGHAT, FQNNGV. CDR3 length equals 18 residues. V lost 0 bases to trimming and J lost 3 bases; unmatched junction nucleotides: 11. The CDR3 bases are TGTGCCAGCAGCTTAGATATAGAGGGGCAGGGGGTCTACAATGAGCAGTTCTTC. Translated, it gives CASSLDIEGQGVYNEQFF.

The chain is built from TRBV9 and TRBJ2-1; weak D call: TRBD1 (5 bases). The CDR3 loop spans 17 amino acids. Looked up from germline, CDR1 is SGDLS and CDR2 is YYNGEE. Deletions cut 0 bases from V and 1 base from J, with 14 bases between. The CDR3 region is CASSVGQGPSSYNEQFF. DNA of the CDR3: TGTGCCAGCAGCGTAGGTCAGGGTCCTAGTTCCTACAATGAGCAGTTCTTC.

The rearrangement uses TRBV18 and TRBJ2-7; a possible D gene is TRBD1 (5 bases). With 4 bases removed from V and 6 bases from J, the gap between germline ends came to 16 bases. Germline CDR1 is KGHSH and CDR2 is LQKENI. The CDR3 totals 14 residues. The CDR3 loop reads CASSLSAGFSEQYF. The CDR3 DNA sequence: TGTGCCAGCTCACTATCGGCAGGGTTCTCCGAGCAGTACTTC.

This clone was recorded a few times. The gene calls are TRBV6-5 and TRBJ1-2, with 7 bases fitting TRBD1. The trim removed 6 bases at V and 6 bases at J, leaving 7 bases unmatched. The V gene's germline CDR1 is MNHEY and CDR2 SVGAGI. The CDR3 is 13 amino acids. CDR3 nucleotides: TGTGCCAGCAGGAACACACAGGGGAATGGCTACACCTTC. Translated, it gives CASRNTQGNGYTF.

This clone is a singleton in its sample. This rearrangement joins TRBV6-5 to TRBJ1-5; TRBD1 aligns across 7 bases. This CDR3 is 13 amino acids long. Germline V gene sequence: CDR1 MNHEY, CDR2 SVGAGI. Losses at the gene ends were 9 bases for V and 3 bases for J; bases not matched to a gene: 5. In DNA, the CDR3 is TGTGCCAGTAGCGGACAGGTCAATCAGCCCCAGCATTTT. This codes for CASSGQVNQPQHF.

The V and J genes are TRBV7-9 and TRBJ2-3; 11 bases match TRBD2. This CDR3 spans 18 amino acids. CDR1 is SEHNR and CDR2 is FQNEAQ in the germline V gene (reference sequence). V lost 0 bases to trimming and J lost 0 bases; unmatched junction nucleotides: 5. The CDR3 protein is CASSLAPSGGLSTDTQYF. DNA of the CDR3: TGTGCCAGCAGCTTAGCTCCTAGCGGGGGGCTAAGCACAGATACGCAGTATTTT.

The gene calls are TRBV10-3 and TRBJ1-6; D not resolved. The CDR3 length is 12 residues. CDR1 is ENHRY, CDR2 SYGVKD, per germline. Trimming cost V 6 bases and J 8 bases, with 8 bases left between them. CDR3 region: CAISDTYSPLHF. As DNA, the CDR3 is TGTGCCATCAGCGACACGTATTCACCCCTCCACTTT.

The chain is built from TRBV10-3 and TRBJ1-5; weak D call: TRBD1 (6 bases). Germline V CDR1 and CDR2: ENHRY, SYGVKD. This CDR3 region has 13 residues. The ends were cut back, 8 bases at V and 3 bases at J, with 11 bases in the middle. CDR3 loop: CAIGGQLNQPQHF. The DNA of the CDR3 is TGTGCCATCGGGGGCCAGCTCAATCAGCCCCAGCATTTT.

In this sample, this clone turned up once. This chain uses TRBV2 with TRBJ1-2, with no clear D. Trimming removed 7 bases at V and 5 bases at J, with 17 bases between. The length of the CDR3 is 14 residues. Germline V gene lookup returns CDR1 SNHLY and CDR2 FYNNEI. CDR3 sequence: CASNLGLGGYGYTF. The CDR3 DNA is TGTGCCAGCAACCTTGGATTAGGAGGGTATGGCTACACCTTC.

The J gene is TRBJ2-5, the V gene TRBV19, with TRBD2 matching over 11 bases. The CDR3 sequence is 15 residues long. V lost 1 base to trimming and J lost 2 bases; unmatched junction nucleotides: 0. Germline CDR1 is LNHDA and CDR2 is SQIVND (reference sequence). CDR3 residues: CASSIGTSGQETQYF. CDR3 nucleotides: TGTGCCAGTAGTATAGGGACTAGCGGGCAAGAGACCCAGTACTTC. Drawing the rest from reference TRBV19 and TRBJ2-5, the complete variable domain is DGGITQSPKYLFRKEGQNVTLSCEQNLNHDAMYWYRQDPGQGLRLIYYSQIVNDFQKGDIAEGYSVSREKKESFPLTVTSAQKNPTAFYLCASSIGTSGQETQYFGPGTRLLVL.

The chain employs TRBV6-2 or TRBV6-3 and TRBJ1-1, with TRBD1 matching over 7 bases. Trimming took 5 bases from V and 4 from J; bases not matched to a gene: 4. Germline V lookup: CDR1 MNHEY, CDR2 SVGEGT. This CDR3 is built from 13 residues. For the CDR3, the DNA is TGTGCCAGCAGTGTTGACAGGGCCACTGAAGCTTTCTTT. It yields the protein CASSVDRATEAFF.

The genes are TRBV6-4 and TRBJ1-5; TRBD1 might be the D (5 bases). The ends were cut back, 8 bases at V and 0 bases at J, with 11 bases in the middle. The CDR3 has 14 residues. The V gene's germline CDR1 is MRHNA and CDR2 SNTAGT. In DNA, the CDR3 is TGTGCCAGCGCCGGGAGGGGTAGCAATCAGCCCCAGCATTTT. Protein product: CASAGRGSNQPQHF.

CDR3 coding DNA: TGTGCCAGCAGTTCAACAGGGGGCGCGGAACAGCCCCAGCATTTT. Protein product: CASSSTGGAEQPQHF. The gene calls are TRBV6-5 and TRBJ1-5; 9 bases map to TRBD1. Germline V gives CDR1 MNHEY, CDR2 SVGAGI. V dropped 4 bases and J dropped 7; count of bases not matched to a gene: 8. The CDR3 contains 15 residues.

This sequence joins TRBV14 and TRBJ1-6; D is perhaps TRBD1 (5 bases). Trimming left V 1 base short and J 7 bases short, with 8 bases between. The CDR3 spans 14 residues. The germline gives CDR1 SGHDN, CDR2 FVKESK. In DNA form, the CDR3 reads TGTGCCAGCAGCCAAGGACAGTGGAATTCACCCCTCCACTTT. Translating it yields CASSQGQWNSPLHF. Complete variable domain (other parts from reference TRBV14 and TRBJ1-6): EAGVTQFPSHSVIEKGQTVTLRCDPISGHDNLYWYRRVMGKEIKFLLHFVKESKQDESGMPNNRFLAERTGGTYSTLKVQPAELEDSGVYFCASSQGQWNSPLHFGNGTRLTVT.